These T cell receptor beta chains were read from a single sample in a study of early T cells in non-severe SARS-CoV-2 infection. TCRdb independently ran MiXCR on the 5' RACE reads; one entry per CDR3 protein. This table has about 52,000 distinct CDR3 sequences, 11% appearing once. The sequenced sample consisted of whole blood. Source of these receptors: an adult who was a healthcare worker with PCR-confirmed SARS-CoV-2 infection or an uninfected control (not recorded which). Both conserved end residues are part of each CDR3. D genes are given only for firm matches. Clone size is shown for a subset of rows, as once, few, many or a class of expanded clone.

clone size: few; J gene: TRBJ2-5; V gene: TRBV6-6; D gene: .; CDR3 DNA: TGTGCCAGCAGCCCCCGGATCCCCGGGTCGGGGGACGATGGCCAGTACTTC; CDR3 protein: CASSPRIPGSGDDGQYF
clone size: .; J gene: TRBJ2-1; V gene: TRBV20-1; D gene: TRBD2; CDR3 DNA: TGCAGTGCTAGGGAGCGGGGGGAGCAGTTCTTC; CDR3 protein: CSARERGEQFF
clone size: many; J gene: TRBJ1-1; V gene: TRBV28; D gene: .; CDR3 DNA: TGTGCCAGCAGTTTAATCTCCGAGAACACTGAAGCTTTCTTT; CDR3 protein: CASSLISENTEAFF
clone size: many; J gene: TRBJ1-5; V gene: TRBV7-2; D gene: TRBD1; CDR3 DNA: TGTGCCAGCAGCCAGGGGGCCGGTCAGCCCCAGCATTTT; CDR3 protein: CASSQGAGQPQHF
clone size: once; J gene: TRBJ2-7; V gene: TRBV29-1; D gene: .; CDR3 DNA: TGCAGCGTGCGGATCGGGGCCAAGCAGTACTTC; CDR3 protein: CSVRIGAKQYF
clone size: few; J gene: TRBJ1-5; V gene: TRBV4-2; D gene: .; CDR3 DNA: TGTGCCAGCAGCCAAGTGCCGGGCAATCAGCCCCAGCATTTT; CDR3 protein: CASSQVPGNQPQHF
clone size: .; J gene: TRBJ2-5; V gene: TRBV28; D gene: .; CDR3 DNA: TGTGCCAGCAGCTATGCGTCCCGGCCTGAGACCCAGTACTTC; CDR3 protein: CASSYASRPETQYF
clone size: many; J gene: TRBJ2-2; V gene: TRBV7-9; D gene: TRBD2; CDR3 DNA: TGTGCCAGCAGCGAGCGGGGGGGCGCCGGGGAGCTGTTTTTT; CDR3 protein: CASSERGGAGELFF
clone size: .; J gene: TRBJ1-2; V gene: TRBV25-1; D gene: TRBD1; CDR3 DNA: TGTGCCAGCAGTGCGACAGACCGGACAGGGAACTATGGCTACACCTTC; CDR3 protein: CASSATDRTGNYGYTF
clone size: many; J gene: TRBJ2-3; V gene: TRBV5-4; D gene: TRBD1; CDR3 DNA: TGTGCCAGCAGCCCCTCGCGAGGGACAGGGGAAGATACGCAGTATTTT; CDR3 protein: CASSPSRGTGEDTQYF
clone size: few; J gene: TRBJ2-1; V gene: TRBV6-5; D gene: .; CDR3 DNA: TGTGCCAGCAGCTCTCGCCAACCTAGCTCCTACAATGAGCAGTTCTTC; CDR3 protein: CASSSRQPSSYNEQFF
clone size: few; J gene: TRBJ2-1; V gene: TRBV7-2; D gene: .; CDR3 DNA: TGTGCCAGCAGCTTAAATTCCGAGCAGTTCTTC; CDR3 protein: CASSLNSEQFF
clone size: many; J gene: TRBJ2-1; V gene: TRBV7-3; D gene: .; CDR3 DNA: TGTGCCAGCAGCTTATCTAAAGGGGCCTACAATGAGCAGTTCTTC; CDR3 protein: CASSLSKGAYNEQFF
clone size: .; J gene: TRBJ2-5; V gene: TRBV7-2; D gene: TRBD2; CDR3 DNA: TGTGCCAGCAGCTTAGCGGCTAGCGGCGAGAGGTGGGAGACCCAGTACTTC; CDR3 protein: CASSLAASGERWETQYF
clone size: few; J gene: TRBJ2-1; V gene: TRBV7-9; D gene: .; CDR3 DNA: TGTGCCAGCAGCTTAGGTGGGACTTTAGACCATGAGCAGTTCTTC; CDR3 protein: CASSLGGTLDHEQFF
clone size: many; J gene: TRBJ1-5; V gene: TRBV18; D gene: .; CDR3 DNA: TGTGCCAGCTCACCGAACAGGGACAATAGGCCCCAGCATTTT; CDR3 protein: CASSPNRDNRPQHF
clone size: few; J gene: TRBJ1-5; V gene: TRBV7-2; D gene: TRBD1; CDR3 DNA: TGTGCCAGCAGCTTGTCGACAGGGAGAAGCAATCAGCCCCAGCATTTT; CDR3 protein: CASSLSTGRSNQPQHF
clone size: many; J gene: TRBJ2-1; V gene: TRBV11-2; D gene: TRBD2; CDR3 DNA: TGTGCCAGCAGCTCCCCTAGCGGGGGCAGCTCCTACAATGAGCAGTTCTTC; CDR3 protein: CASSSPSGGSSYNEQFF
clone size: many; J gene: TRBJ1-2; V gene: TRBV7-9; D gene: .; CDR3 DNA: TGTGCCAGCAGCTTAGTTACCTATGGCTACACCTTC; CDR3 protein: CASSLVTYGYTF
clone size: many; J gene: TRBJ2-2; V gene: TRBV6-1; D gene: TRBD2; CDR3 DNA: TGTGCCAGCGGGCTAGCGGGAAACACCGGGGAGCTGTTTTTT; CDR3 protein: CASGLAGNTGELFF
clone size: few; J gene: TRBJ1-2; V gene: TRBV12-3/TRBV12-4; D gene: TRBD1; CDR3 DNA: TGTGCCAGCAGTCAAGGACAGGGAATAGGAACCTTC; CDR3 protein: CASSQGQGIGTF
clone size: many; J gene: TRBJ1-5; V gene: TRBV27; D gene: TRBD1; CDR3 DNA: TGTGCCAGCAGTTTCGGACAGGGGGGTCAGCCCCAGCATTTT; CDR3 protein: CASSFGQGGQPQHF
clone size: many; J gene: TRBJ2-5; V gene: TRBV19; D gene: .; CDR3 DNA: TGTGCCAGTAGCGCCCTAATGAATTCACAAGAGACCCAGTACTTC; CDR3 protein: CASSALMNSQETQYF
clone size: .; J gene: TRBJ2-7; V gene: TRBV12-3/TRBV12-4; D gene: .; CDR3 DNA: TGTGCCAGCAGTTTACTCGTTGGGACAATATACCACGAGCAGTACTTC; CDR3 protein: CASSLLVGTIYHEQYF
clone size: many; J gene: TRBJ2-3; V gene: TRBV6-6; D gene: TRBD2; CDR3 DNA: TGTGCCAGCAGGTCGGAGAAGGTGCTAGCGGGCACAGATACGCAGTATTTT; CDR3 protein: CASRSEKVLAGTDTQYF
clone size: .; J gene: TRBJ2-5; V gene: TRBV20-1; D gene: .; CDR3 DNA: TGCAGTGCTCGAGCCCAAGAGACCCAGTACTTC; CDR3 protein: CSARAQETQYF
clone size: few; J gene: TRBJ2-3; V gene: TRBV5-1; D gene: .; CDR3 DNA: TGCGCCAGCAGCTGGACTACACCGTTGGAAGATACGCAGTATTTT; CDR3 protein: CASSWTTPLEDTQYF
clone size: many; J gene: TRBJ2-1; V gene: TRBV7-2; D gene: TRBD2; CDR3 DNA: TGTGCCAGCAGCTTAATAGCGGGAGGGTCCAATGAGCAGTTCTTC; CDR3 protein: CASSLIAGGSNEQFF
clone size: many; J gene: TRBJ2-3; V gene: TRBV4-3; D gene: TRBD1; CDR3 DNA: TGCGCCAGCAGCCCTACAGGGGTCTTGACAGATACGCAGTATTTT; CDR3 protein: CASSPTGVLTDTQYF
clone size: .; J gene: TRBJ2-1; V gene: TRBV7-9; D gene: .; CDR3 DNA: TGTGCCAGCCAACGCAGTAGCTCCTACAATGAGCAGTTCTTC; CDR3 protein: CASQRSSSYNEQFF
clone size: once; J gene: TRBJ2-5; V gene: TRBV5-1; D gene: TRBD2; CDR3 DNA: TGCGCCAGCAGCTTGGCCGTACTAGCGAATCAACAAGAGACCCAGTACTTC; CDR3 protein: CASSLAVLANQQETQYF
clone size: many; J gene: TRBJ2-4; V gene: TRBV24-1; D gene: .; CDR3 DNA: TGTGCCACCAGTGCTTCGGGTTCCCCTAACATTCAGTACTTC; CDR3 protein: CATSASGSPNIQYF
clone size: many; J gene: TRBJ2-1; V gene: TRBV11-3; D gene: .; CDR3 DNA: TGTGCCAGCAGCTTATATTCTTCCGGCCAGGATGAGCAGTTCTTC; CDR3 protein: CASSLYSSGQDEQFF
clone size: few; J gene: TRBJ2-5; V gene: TRBV6-2/TRBV6-3; D gene: .; CDR3 DNA: TGTGCCAGCAGTTACTCGATGAGCCAGGCGGTACCGGGCCAAGAGACCCAGTACTTC; CDR3 protein: CASSYSMSQAVPGQETQYF
clone size: many; J gene: TRBJ2-1; V gene: TRBV5-1; D gene: TRBD2; CDR3 DNA: TGCGCCAGCAGTCAAGATACGACTAGCGGGGTATACAATGAGCAGTTCTTC; CDR3 protein: CASSQDTTSGVYNEQFF
clone size: .; J gene: TRBJ1-1; V gene: TRBV6-5; D gene: TRBD1; CDR3 DNA: TGTGCCAGCAGACGGACAGGGAGCGGTACTGAAGCTTTCTTT; CDR3 protein: CASRRTGSGTEAFF
clone size: many; J gene: TRBJ2-1; V gene: TRBV6-6; D gene: TRBD2; CDR3 DNA: TGTGCCAGCAGTATCGGACTAGCGGGGTCCAATGAGCAGTTCTTC; CDR3 protein: CASSIGLAGSNEQFF
clone size: many; J gene: TRBJ1-3; V gene: TRBV5-4; D gene: TRBD1; CDR3 DNA: TGTGCCAGCAGCCCTCGGACAGGGGGGGACGGAAACACCATATATTTT; CDR3 protein: CASSPRTGGDGNTIYF
clone size: .; J gene: TRBJ2-3; V gene: TRBV24-1; D gene: .; CDR3 DNA: TGTGCCACCAGTGACCCACAGGCGACTAGCACAGATACGCAGTATTTT; CDR3 protein: CATSDPQATSTDTQYF
clone size: many; J gene: TRBJ1-5; V gene: TRBV27; D gene: .; CDR3 DNA: TGTGCCAGCAGCAAGACGGGGAACCTGGGCAATCAGCCCCAGCATTTT; CDR3 protein: CASSKTGNLGNQPQHF
clone size: many; J gene: TRBJ2-3; V gene: TRBV4-3; D gene: .; CDR3 DNA: TGCGCCAGCAGCCAAGGTCGTGGCGGGACGGGGTCAGATACGCAGTATTTT; CDR3 protein: CASSQGRGGTGSDTQYF
clone size: .; J gene: TRBJ2-3; V gene: TRBV7-9; D gene: .; CDR3 DNA: TGTGCCAGCAGCTCCCAAATCACAGATACGCAGTATTTT; CDR3 protein: CASSSQITDTQYF
clone size: many; J gene: TRBJ1-4; V gene: TRBV7-2; D gene: .; CDR3 DNA: TGTGCCAGCAGTCGGACTCACGGGGATGAAAAACTGTTTTTT; CDR3 protein: CASSRTHGDEKLFF
clone size: few; J gene: TRBJ1-4; V gene: TRBV7-9; D gene: .; CDR3 DNA: TGTGCCAGCAGCTCCCCGAGCGACGTAGAACTGTTTTTT; CDR3 protein: CASSSPSDVELFF
clone size: .; J gene: TRBJ1-1; V gene: TRBV20-1; D gene: .; CDR3 DNA: TGCAGTGCTAGTATCCCCCAGGGTGAAGCTTTCTTT; CDR3 protein: CSASIPQGEAFF
clone size: few; J gene: TRBJ2-7; V gene: TRBV7-9; D gene: .; CDR3 DNA: TGTGCCAGCAGCCGGGGGACAGACTACGAGCAGTACTTC; CDR3 protein: CASSRGTDYEQYF
clone size: .; J gene: TRBJ2-3; V gene: TRBV18; D gene: .; CDR3 DNA: TGTGCCAGCTCTAAGGGTAGCACAGATACGCAGTATTTT; CDR3 protein: CASSKGSTDTQYF
clone size: many; J gene: TRBJ2-1; V gene: TRBV7-2; D gene: .; CDR3 DNA: TGTGCCAGCAGCTTAAAGCAGGGAGGTCGGGATGAGCAGTTCTTC; CDR3 protein: CASSLKQGGRDEQFF